Listed here are 30 T cell receptor beta chains from one sample, sequenced in a study of post-analysis software for immune sequencing data. Overall study results and limits: Relative to controls, patients had about 5 TRBV segments at higher frequency, with TRBV5-6, TRBV5-1 and TRBV20-1 among these.

Every TCR beta cDNA library bore unique molecular identifiers. Each CDR3 protein is one row after TCRdb ran MiXCR on the PCR reads. The table includes hundreds of thousands of distinct CDR3 sequences, 25% to 30% detected once. No antigens are known for them. Sequencing was performed on blood. These receptors all stem from a girl aged 10 to 17 with multiple sclerosis.

The chain recombines TRBV20-1 with TRBJ2-3; D is possibly TRBD2 (6 bases). CDR1 and CDR2 from the germline V gene are DFQATT and SNEGSKA (reference sequence). V shed 1 base and J shed 1 base, with 12 bases lying between them. There are 15 residues in the CDR3. The CDR3 DNA is TGCAGTGCTAGAGGTGGCGGCGGGGGCACAGATACGCAGTATTTT. The encoded protein is CSARGGGGGTDTQYF.

V usage is TRBV9 and J usage is TRBJ2-5, with D possibly matching TRBD1 (5 bases). The CDR3 has 14 amino acids. V was shortened by 3 bases and J by 5 bases, with 14 bases between the two germline ends. Germline CDR1 SGDLS, CDR2 YYNGEE. The CDR3 here is CASSAEWGGETQYF. CDR3 sequence (DNA): TGTGCCAGCAGCGCCGAGTGGGGCGGTGAGACCCAGTACTTC.

Remarks on this clonotype: A read error may explain this, as a much larger clone is one base away. The rearrangement links TRBV10-3 to TRBJ2-7; D unclear. The CDR3 has 12 residues. Germline loops: CDR1 ENHRY, CDR2 SYGVKD. The CDR3 DNA sequence: TGTGCCATCAGTCCCCAGACCTACGAGCGGTACTTC. Residues: CAISPQTYERYF.

The chain couples TRBV20-1 to TRBJ1-5; D might be TRBD1 (6 bases). Trimming pared 3 bases from V and 6 bases from J, leaving 9 bases between. The CDR3 extends over 12 amino acids. CDR1 is DFQATT and CDR2 is SNEGSKA in the germline V gene (reference sequence). The CDR3 loop is CSASRRGQPQHF. The CDR3 nucleotides are TGCAGTGCTAGTCGCAGGGGTCAGCCCCAGCATTTT.

This clonotype was observed a handful of times. This rearrangement joins TRBV9 to TRBJ2-7; tentatively, D is TRBD2 (5 bases). Trimming stripped 0 bases from V and 10 bases from J, with 17 bases between. From germline, CDR1 is SGDLS and CDR2 YYNGEE. CDR3 length: 14 residues. The CDR3: CASSVGMSAGDQYF. The DNA for the CDR3 is TGTGCCAGCAGCGTAGGGATGAGCGCGGGTGACCAGTACTTC.

This chain joins TRBV7-8 and TRBJ1-1; D ambiguous. Between the trimmed V and J ends, which lost 7 bases and 5 bases, there was a span of 14 bases. This CDR3 is built from 13 residues. The germline V gene has CDR1 SGHVS and CDR2 FQNEAQ. The CDR3 protein is CASKLRARTEAFF. DNA of the CDR3: TGTGCCAGCAAATTGCGGGCGCGGACTGAAGCTTTCTTT.

The rearrangement links TRBV4-3 to TRBJ2-1; D is ambiguous. Trimming took off 0 bases at V and 10 bases at J, with 16 bases between the two ends. The V gene's germline CDR1 is LGHNA and CDR2 YSLEER. This CDR3 region has 15 residues. The DNA for the CDR3 is TGCGCCAGCAGCCAAGATCGTACACAAACCTACGAGCAGTTCTTC. It is translated as CASSQDRTQTYEQFF.

The genes are TRBV3-1 and TRBJ1-2, with 7 bases that match TRBD1. This CDR3 is 17 amino acids long. V dropped 4 bases and J dropped 0; count of bases not matched to a gene: 11. The V gene's germline CDR1 is LGHDT and CDR2 YNNKEL (reference sequence). The CDR3 spells CASSLRDSFIANYGYTF. CDR3 in DNA: TGTGCCAGCAGCCTCCGGGACAGCTTTATAGCTAACTATGGCTACACCTTC.

The V call is TRBV5-1, the J call TRBJ2-5; no clear D. CDR1 SGHRS and CDR2 YFSETQ come from the germline V gene. This CDR3 spans 16 amino acids. V was clipped by 0 bases and J by 5 bases, with 17 bases between them. The CDR3 loop is CASSLDPNRREETQYF. The CDR3 region has the DNA TGCGCCAGCAGCTTGGACCCGAACCGACGAGAGGAGACCCAGTACTTC. Full variable domain (rest looked up from reference TRBV5-1 and TRBJ2-5): KAGVTQTPRYLIKTRGQQVTLSCSPISGHRSVSWYQQTPGQGLQFLFEYFSETQRNKGNFPGRFSGRQFSNSRSEMNVSTLELGDSALYLCASSLDPNRREETQYFGPGTRLLVL.

The V call is TRBV20-1, the J call TRBJ2-7; D perhaps matches TRBD1 (5 bases). The CDR3 length is 12 residues. V lost 3 bases, J lost 3 bases, and 9 bases lay in between. CDR1 is DFQATT and CDR2 is SNEGSKA in the germline V gene (reference sequence). The CDR3 sequence: CSARDNFYEQYF. CDR3 DNA sequence: TGCAGTGCTAGGGACAACTTCTACGAGCAGTACTTC.

The rearrangement links TRBV29-1 to TRBJ2-1, with 8 bases identical to TRBD2. The trim removed 6 bases at V and 6 bases at J, leaving 4 bases unmatched. The CDR3 is made up of 12 amino acids. Germline V lookup: CDR1 SQVTM, CDR2 ANQGSEA. For the CDR3, the DNA is TGCAGCGTCCTCGGGACTAGCAATGAGCAGTTCTTC. Its translation: CSVLGTSNEQFF.

This clonotype was seen more than once but under ten times. V gene TRBV20-1 combines with J gene TRBJ1-6; TRBD1 agrees at 10 bases. Germline CDR1 is DFQATT and CDR2 is SNEGSKA (reference sequence). The V and J ends lost 1 base and 0 bases, in that order; junction bases with no gene match: 3. The length of the CDR3 is 17 residues. The chain's CDR3 is CSARGGQGFSYNSPLHF. The CDR3, as DNA: TGCAGTGCTAGAGGGGGACAGGGGTTCTCCTATAATTCACCCCTCCACTTT.

This clonotype came up a few times. The chain recombines TRBV28 with TRBJ2-5, with D unclear. Germline V gene lookup returns CDR1 MDHEN and CDR2 SYDVKM. Trimming removed 6 bases at V and 3 bases at J, with 14 bases between. The CDR3 has 14 residues. The CDR3 loop reads CASSLPIGEETQYF. CDR3 coding DNA: TGTGCCAGCAGCCTACCAATTGGGGAAGAGACCCAGTACTTC.

The chain is built from TRBV5-1 and TRBJ2-1, with a weak D call TRBD2 (6 bases). This CDR3 comprises 16 residues. Germline assignment: CDR1 SGHRS and CDR2 YFSETQ. The V end lost 0 bases, the J end lost 8 bases, and 18 bases lay between the germline ends. This chain's CDR3 is CASSLVRGDGFDEQFF. The CDR3 nucleotides read TGCGCCAGCAGCTTGGTCCGCGGGGATGGATTTGATGAGCAGTTCTTC.

This sequence joins TRBV7-9 and TRBJ2-1; 9 bases are shared with TRBD1. V lost 7 bases, J lost 4 bases, and 14 bases stayed unmatched. The CDR3 totals 17 residues. CDR1 is SEHNR, CDR2 FQNEAQ, per germline (reference sequence). CDR3 bases: TGTGCCAGCACCCGAAGGGGGGGGACAGGGTCTTACAATGAGCAGTTCTTC. Translated: CASTRRGGTGSYNEQFF.

The gene calls are TRBV12-3 or TRBV12-4 and TRBJ1-2; D may be TRBD1 (6 bases). Deletions cut 3 bases from V and 5 bases from J, with 10 bases between. The CDR3 is 13 residues long. CDR3 residues: CASSFSGDYGYTF. The CDR3 coding sequence is TGTGCCAGCAGTTTTTCAGGGGATTATGGCTACACCTTC.

V gene TRBV7-9 combines with J gene TRBJ2-7; the D gene is possibly TRBD2 (6 bases). Trimming stripped 5 bases from V and 3 bases from J, with 20 bases between. The V gene's germline CDR1 is SEHNR and CDR2 FQNEAQ (reference sequence). The CDR3 is 16 residues long. The CDR3 sequence: CASSPHPLRLDYEQYF. DNA for the CDR3: TGTGCCAGCAGCCCACACCCTCTGCGACTAGACTACGAGCAGTACTTC.

This chain joins TRBV12-3 or TRBV12-4 and TRBJ1-3, with D tentatively TRBD1 (5 bases). V was clipped by 6 bases and J by 9 bases, with 15 bases between them. CDR3 size: 13 residues. This chain's CDR3 is CASRNRGTSTIYF. The CDR3 region has the DNA TGTGCCAGCAGGAATCGGGGCACGTCCACCATATATTTT.

This chain links TRBV6-4 with TRBJ1-2, with D possibly being TRBD1 (6 bases). V was cut by 5 bases and J by 4 bases, with 17 bases left in between. Germline V lookup: CDR1 MRHNA, CDR2 SNTAGT. The CDR3 contains 15 residues. This chain's CDR3 is CASSRVVGGCYGYTF. The CDR3 DNA reads as TGTGCCAGCAGTCGAGTTGTCGGGGGCTGCTATGGCTACACCTTC.

Only one count was recorded for this clonotype. The chain is built from TRBV5-1 and TRBJ2-6; possible D gene TRBD1, 7 bases. The CDR3 has 16 residues. Trimming left V 4 bases short and J 0 bases short, with 11 bases between. Germline V CDR1 and CDR2: SGHRS, YFSETQ. The CDR3 DNA reads TGCGCCAGCAGCGCGGGACAGACCTCTGGGGCCAACGTCCTGACTTTC. Translated, it gives CASSAGQTSGANVLTF.

The V call is TRBV6-5, the J call TRBJ1-3, with a tentative D call TRBD1 (6 bases). Trimming removed 4 bases from V and 4 bases from J, with 17 bases in between. This CDR3 is 16 amino acids long. The V gene's germline CDR1 is MNHEY and CDR2 SVGAGI. The CDR3 DNA reads TGTGCCAGCAGTTCCCCCCGGGGGGCGTCCGGAAACACCATATATTTT. Its protein is CASSSPRGASGNTIYF.

This clonotype was detected a few times. This sequence joins TRBV19 and TRBJ2-1, with D tentatively TRBD1 or TRBD2 (5 bases each). V gave up 4 bases and J gave up 8 bases, with 30 bases separating them. The CDR3 has 19 residues. CDR1 LNHDA and CDR2 SQIVND come from the germline V gene (reference sequence). The chain's CDR3 is CASSTRARGWGRGLHEQFF. For the CDR3, the DNA is TGTGCCAGTAGTACCCGAGCCCGGGGTTGGGGACGGGGCCTCCATGAGCAGTTCTTC.

V usage is TRBV6-6 and J usage is TRBJ2-7; maybe TRBD2 (6 bases). V shed 4 bases and J shed 6 bases, with 10 bases lying between them. Germline CDR1 MNHNY, CDR2 SVGAGI (reference sequence). The CDR3 spans 12 residues. CDR3 sequence (DNA): TGTGCCAGCAGTTCGGAGGGGTTCGAGCAGTACTTC. As protein: CASSSEGFEQYF.

As for this clonotype: One end of the junction does not line up with germline, which may come from a read error. The V gene is TRBV3-1, the J gene TRBJ2-1; D is unclear. Per the germline V gene, CDR1 is LGHDT and CDR2 is YNNKEL (reference sequence). This CDR3 is built from 13 residues. CDR3 sequence reads: CASSQDRVHEQFF. The CDR3 bases are TGTGCCAGCAGCCAAGATAGGGTACATGAACAGTTCTTC.

Notes on this clonotype: A much larger clonotype is one base distant, so this may be a read error. The J gene is TRBJ1-5, the V gene TRBV29-1, with D perhaps TRBD1 (5 bases). The CDR3 extends over 13 amino acids. The germline V and J ends were trimmed by 7 bases and 4 bases, with 14 bases remaining between them. The germline V gene has CDR1 SQVTM and CDR2 ANQGSEA. The CDR3 DNA is TGCAGCGCTGGACGGGGGGTAAATCAGCCCCAGCATTTT. It codes for CSAGRGVNQPQHF.

Only a few counts were recorded for this clonotype. This sequence joins TRBV12-5 and TRBJ2-1; 10 bases are shared with TRBD2. V lost 6 bases and J lost 2; bases outside the gene matches: 4. Germline V CDR1 and CDR2: LGHNT, FRNRAP. The CDR3 extends over 15 amino acids. The CDR3 nucleotides read TGTGCTAGTGGCCCAACTAGCGGGGCCTACAATGAGCAGTTCTTC. This gives the protein CASGPTSGAYNEQFF.

Remarks on this clonotype: An end of the junction differs from the germline gene, which may be a read error. The chain couples TRBV7-2 to TRBJ2-7; 8 bases agree with TRBD2. The CDR3 runs to 15 residues. CDR1 and CDR2 from the germline V gene are SGHTA and FQGNSA. The CDR3: CANSPSRGGFHEQYF. The CDR3 DNA reads TGTGCCAACAGCCCAAGTCGGGGGGGCTTCCACGAGCAGTACTTC.

This chain connects TRBV28 to TRBJ2-6; the D call may be TRBD1 or TRBD2 (6 bases each). Germline V gene lookup returns CDR1 MDHEN and CDR2 SYDVKM. The CDR3 is 18 amino acids. The V end was cut by 6 bases, the J end by 0 bases, with 18 bases between. CDR3 in DNA: TGTGCCAGCAGCGCGCACAGGGACTTTTACTCTGGGGCCAACGTCCTGACTTTC. Protein: CASSAHRDFYSGANVLTF.

V and J are TRBV27 and TRBJ1-5, with D unresolved. The germline V gene encodes CDR1 MNHEY and CDR2 SMNVEV (reference sequence). This CDR3 has 13 residues. The V and J ends lost 2 bases and 9 bases respectively, with 11 bases between them. In DNA, the CDR3 is TGTGCCAGCAGTTTAGGGCCCGCGGCGCCCCAGCATTTT. Protein: CASSLGPAAPQHF.

This clonotype was detected a few times. The CDR3 sequence is CASSYGWEQYF. In DNA, the CDR3 is TGTGCCAGCAGTTACGGGTGGGAGCAGTACTTC. The V call is TRBV6-6, the J call TRBJ2-7; no definite D call. The CDR3 is 11 amino acids. With 2 bases removed from V and 7 bases from J, the gap between germline ends came to 6 bases. Germline loops: CDR1 MNHNY, CDR2 SVGAGI (reference sequence).